A single T cell receptor beta chain is shown here with its context. The data originate from a study of blood T cell repertoires in COVID-19. Study-wide context: Researchers got acute and convalescent COVID-19 samples from the United States, Italy and Spain. PBMCs, B-cell-depleted T cells, or T cells were the source of the cDNA or gDNA that made up the material.

CDR3 length: 15 amino acids. CDR1 is SGHRS and CDR2 is YFSETQ in the germline V gene. V lost 4 bases to trimming and J lost 2 bases; unmatched junction nucleotides: 4. In the authors' methods: Reference gene primer amplification gave nucleated cell count estimates. Clones were read by immunoSEQ multiplex PCR, and TCRdb kept only the in-frame ones, dropping some. D and trimming were read from the DNA, whereas the V and J calls and clone size are those reported in that table. The repertoire includes more than 150,000 clones, nearly 90% of them detected once, and about 0.58% sits in the top ten. Sequencing used peripheral blood. The chain is built from TRBV5-1 and TRBJ1-4; 8 bases map to TRBD1. The sequence was obtained from a man aged 45 to 65 with acute or convalescent COVID-19. The CDR3 DNA reads as TGCGCCAGCAGCCGAGGACAGGGTACTAATGAAAAACTGTTTTTT. Translating gives CASSRGQGTNEKLFF.